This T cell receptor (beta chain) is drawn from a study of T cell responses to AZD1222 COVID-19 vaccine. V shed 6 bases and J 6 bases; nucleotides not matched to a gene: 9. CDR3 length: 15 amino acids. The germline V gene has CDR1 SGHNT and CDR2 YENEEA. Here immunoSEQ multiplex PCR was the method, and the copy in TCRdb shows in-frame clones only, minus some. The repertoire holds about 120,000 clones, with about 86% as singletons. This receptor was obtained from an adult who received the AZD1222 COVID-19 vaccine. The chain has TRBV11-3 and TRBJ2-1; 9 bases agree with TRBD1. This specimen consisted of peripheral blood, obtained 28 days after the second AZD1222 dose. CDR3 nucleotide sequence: TGTGCCAGCAGACCCTCCGGGACAGGGATCAATGAGCAGTTCTTC. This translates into CASRPSGTGINEQFF. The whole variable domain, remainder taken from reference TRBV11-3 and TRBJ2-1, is EAGVVQSPRYKIIEKKQPVAFWCNPISGHNTLYWYLQNLGQGPELLIRYENEEAVDDSQLPKDRFSAERLKGVDSTLKIQPAELGDSAVYLCASRPSGTGINEQFFGPGTRLTVL.